This T cell receptor (beta chain) stems from a study of cytomegalovirus exposure and HLA in healthy donors. Both 60 Vbeta primers and 13 Jbeta primers went into the PCR. Sequencing used immunoSEQ multiplex PCR; TCRdb keeps in-frame clones, though not all of them. The repertoire holds some 120,000 clones, with about three quarters as singletons. V lost 1 base and J lost 7; bases outside the gene matches: 7. The CDR3 is 15 amino acids. CDR1 SGHNT and CDR2 YYREEE come from the germline V gene (reference sequence). Input material: PBMCs. The V gene is TRBV5-4, the J gene TRBJ2-1, with 8 bases matching TRBD2. This clonotype originated in a woman aged 55-69 years in good health and CMV-seropositive. CDR3 residues: CASSLPGGHKNEQFF. CDR3 bases: TGTGCCAGCAGCTTGCCGGGGGGGCATAAAAATGAGCAGTTCTTC.